Sequencing of this T cell receptor (beta chain) was carried out in a study of blood T cells in healthy people across ages. Using a J-beta primer mix together with a sample-barcoded 5' primer, a second PCR was run for roughly 6 to 11 cycles. TCRdb re-derived calls from the 5' RACE reads in MiXCR, one entry per CDR3 protein. The sample holds hundreds of thousands of distinct CDR3 sequences, 25% seen once. The CDR3 runs 15 residues. CDR1 and CDR2 (germline): SGHRS, YFSETQ. V trimming: 3 bases; J trimming: 10 bases; junction bases outside the gene matches: 6. As concerns this clonotype: Its antigen is unidentified.

Regarding the study as a whole: PBMCs that were unsorted prevented a conclusive naive versus antigen-experienced comparison.

The data were also submitted as part of a second study, on T cells of mothers and their children. From that report: According to the study, all extracted RNA entered cDNA synthesis at about 1.6 ug per 15 ul.

Sequencing was performed on blood. This TCR was sampled from a boy aged 10-17 years in good health. The chain carries TRBV5-1 and TRBJ2-1; 14 bases agree with TRBD2. The CDR3 DNA reads TGCGCCAGCAGCTCGGGACTAGCGGGGGTAGGGGAGCAGTTCTTC. It yields the protein CASSSGLAGVGEQFF.